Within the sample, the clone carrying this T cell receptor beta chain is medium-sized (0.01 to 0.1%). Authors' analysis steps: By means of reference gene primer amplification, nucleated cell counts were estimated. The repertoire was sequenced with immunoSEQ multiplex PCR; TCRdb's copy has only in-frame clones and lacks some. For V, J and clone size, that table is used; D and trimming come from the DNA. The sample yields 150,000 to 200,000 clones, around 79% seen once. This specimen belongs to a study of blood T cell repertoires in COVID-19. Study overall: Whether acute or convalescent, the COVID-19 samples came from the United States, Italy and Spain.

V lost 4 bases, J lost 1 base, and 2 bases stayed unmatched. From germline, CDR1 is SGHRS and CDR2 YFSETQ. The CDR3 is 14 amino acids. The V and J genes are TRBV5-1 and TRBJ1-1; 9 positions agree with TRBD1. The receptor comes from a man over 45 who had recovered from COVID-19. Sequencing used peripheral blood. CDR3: CASSQDRGNTEAFF. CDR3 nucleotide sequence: TGCGCCAGCAGCCAGGACAGGGGGAACACTGAAGCTTTCTTT. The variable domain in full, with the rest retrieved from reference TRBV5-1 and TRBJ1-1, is KAGVTQTPRYLIKTRGQQVTLSCSPISGHRSVSWYQQTPGQGLQFLFEYFSETQRNKGNFPGRFSGRQFSNSRSEMNVSTLELGDSALYLCASSQDRGNTEAFFGQGTRLTVV.